The sequence of this T cell receptor beta chain was determined in a study of PD-1 blockade in mismatch repair-deficient tumors. This clone was seen once. Its antigen remains unknown. Study-wide results and caveats: Tumor-resident clones, often absent from pretreatment blood, expanded after pembrolizumab and then contracted.

This CDR3 contains 14 residues. V was trimmed by 4 bases and J by 8 bases, leaving 14 bases between them. CDR1 is MGHRA and CDR2 is YSYEKL in the germline V gene. Regarding time point: approximately eleven-day in vitro stimulation with candidate neoantigen peptide 7. Every patient had mismatch repair deficiency by PCR or immunohistochemistry. A roughly 10-day in vitro culture was run per each of over five reactive peptides. Sequencing was performed with immunoSEQ multiplex PCR; in TCRdb, only in-frame clones are kept and a portion is missing. The sample contains 7,500 to 10,000 clones, 75% to 90% of which appear only once.

The TCR sequence derives from an adult with mismatch repair-deficient cancer. The chain is built from TRBV4-1 and TRBJ1-4; tentatively, D is TRBD1 (5 bases). Sequencing used cells cultured in vitro, obtained from a patient treated with pembrolizumab. DNA for the CDR3: TGCGCCAGCAGCCCCCCCCAGGGTGGCGAAAAACTGTTTTTT. Translation gives CASSPPQGGEKLFF.